Here is one T cell receptor (beta chain) with its context. MiXCR, run by TCRdb on the 5' RACE reads, gives a single entry per CDR3 protein. The table lists roughly 40,000 distinct CDR3 sequences, roughly 7% of them singletons, with approximately 8.3% in the top ten. Trimming at V came to 6 bases and at J to 8 bases, leaving 12 bases not matched to a gene. Looked up from germline, CDR1 is LGHNA and CDR2 is YNFKEQ. The CDR3 is 14 residues long. This record belongs to a study of early T cells in non-severe SARS-CoV-2 infection. Sequencing used whole blood. The J gene is TRBJ1-2, the V gene TRBV4-2, with TRBD1 identical over 7 bases. The TCR comes from an adult who was a healthcare worker with PCR-confirmed SARS-CoV-2 infection or an uninfected control (not recorded which). The CDR3 spells CASRSYRGGIGYTF. The DNA of the CDR3 is TGTGCCAGCAGGTCATACAGGGGAGGAATAGGCTACACCTTC.